This TCR beta chain was captured in a study of blood T cell repertoires in COVID-19. About the research overall: Sample material is recorded as cDNA or gDNA derived from T cells, B-cell-depleted T cells, or PBMCs.

Unmatched junction bases numbered 6, after V lost 4 bases and J lost 2 bases. The CDR3 loop spans 16 amino acids. The germline V gene has CDR1 SGHDT and CDR2 YYEEEE. As processed by the authors: The authors estimated nucleated cell counts from reference gene primer amplification. The protocol was immunoSEQ multiplex PCR, while the TCRdb copy is restricted to in-frame clones and leaves out a portion. V, J and clone size reflect that table, while D and trimming were determined from the DNA. The sample consists of around 270,000 clones, about 89% of them appearing once. The sample consisted of peripheral blood. V gene TRBV5-6 combines with J gene TRBJ2-3, with 11 bases identical to TRBD2. The sequence came from a man aged 40-49 years with acute or convalescent COVID-19. The CDR3: CASSRKLAGVTDTQYF. The CDR3 nucleotides are TGTGCCAGCAGCCGGAAACTAGCGGGGGTCACAGATACGCAGTATTTT.